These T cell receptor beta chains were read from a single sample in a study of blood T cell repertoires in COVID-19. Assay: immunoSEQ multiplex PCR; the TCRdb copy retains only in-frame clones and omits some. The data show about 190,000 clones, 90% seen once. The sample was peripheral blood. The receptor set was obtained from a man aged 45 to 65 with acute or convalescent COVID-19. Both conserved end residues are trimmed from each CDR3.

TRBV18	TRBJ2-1	ASSPGAGVRNEQF
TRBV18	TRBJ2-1	ASSPEGFTSGGLHQGDEQF
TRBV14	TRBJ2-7	ASSQPTGFSYEQY
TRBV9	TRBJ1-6	ASSPDTGVLSPLH
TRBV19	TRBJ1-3	ATTGTGGEGSGNTIY
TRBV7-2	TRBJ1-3	ASRLGIY
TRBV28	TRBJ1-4	ASSLTDRGREKLF
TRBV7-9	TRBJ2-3	ASSPGLAVDTQY
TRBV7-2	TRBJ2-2	ASTTGTRNTGELF
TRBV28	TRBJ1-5	ASSLYRGARNQPQH
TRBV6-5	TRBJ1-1	ASSYRSGGGTEAF
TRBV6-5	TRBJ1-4	ASWWDRGHEKLF
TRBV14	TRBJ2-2	ASSQDPPLAGVPGELF
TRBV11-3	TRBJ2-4	ASSLAQGYIQY
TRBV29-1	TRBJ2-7	SVLLGGGSYEQY
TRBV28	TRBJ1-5	ASVGGYNQPQH
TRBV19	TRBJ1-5	ASGGTGGNQPQH
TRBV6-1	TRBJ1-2	ASSVRDRAPNYGYT
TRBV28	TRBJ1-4	ASTVGGNEKLF
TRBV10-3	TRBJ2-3	AIRGGQTSTDTQY
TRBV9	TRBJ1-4	ASGLPKFANEKLF
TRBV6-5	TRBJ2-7	ASSYSGTSGRGEQY
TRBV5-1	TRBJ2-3	ASSLVGGLTDTQY
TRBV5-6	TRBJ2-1	ASSQTSLSEQF